Described below is a single TCR beta chain sequence and its context. In this sample, this clonotype turned up once. The antigen it recognizes is unknown. Base qualities are not at hand, and no much larger clone is one base apart. A single read is weak support. The library came from 5' RACE. Instrument used: Illumina HiSeq 2500. A second PCR of 7 to 11 cycles was run with a J-beta primer mix and a sample-barcoded 5' primer. A unique molecular identifier was introduced onto each TCR beta cDNA molecule by a template-switch 5' adaptor carrying 12 random nucleotides. Each sample yielded at least 2.5 million CDR3-containing paired-end reads. All of the RNA was converted into first-strand cDNA using the Mint cDNA synthesis kit, with a TRBC-specific oligonucleotide serving as the primer. All cDNA was treated with uracil-DNA glycosylase and then went through a first 18-cycle PCR with the universal primers M1SS and BC2_uni_R. On the study's bioinformatics: Each sample was normalized by randomly selecting 1 million high-quality reads, each carrying a distinct molecular identifier. Reads with shared molecular identifiers were discarded instead of being binned into consensus sequences. MiTCR, set to a Q25 quality threshold and the strictest error-elimination algorithm, was used for CDR3 identification, clonotype clustering and error correction. Lower-bound total TCR beta diversity was estimated with a nonparametric unseen species model using Euler transformation. The public reads were reprocessed in TCRdb via fastp at Q25 and MiXCR, keeping in-frame beta chains. Rows are unified per CDR3 protein, each entry keeping the most common DNA and genes. The V and J calls, along with clone size, are taken from TCRdb and not from the paper's own processing. This sample holds about 780,000 distinct CDR3 sequences; about half were observed only once. The ten largest clones add up to approximately 18% of the sample.

The 39 donors, aged about 6 to 100 years, were systemically healthy Caucasian individuals from Russia. Around 9.9 milliliters of peripheral blood were collected from each donor into EDTA-treated Vacutainer tubes. Ficoll-Paque density-gradient centrifugation was used to isolate PBMCs, with at least 6 million obtained per sample. Trizol reagent was used to extract total RNA from the PBMCs, yielding at least 6 micrograms per sample. The percentages of naive CD45RAhigh/CD27high T cells were determined by flow cytometry on a PBMC aliquot from every donor. Reading from cysteine to phenylalanine, the CDR3 counts 14 amino acids. Only the CDR3 DNA is retained, 42 bases long and in frame from the first base. V is cut by 7 bases and J by 10 bases, and the space between the germline ends is 23 bases. This sample was included in a study of blood T cells in healthy people across ages (dated by TCRdb to about 2015). About the investigation overall: Template switching captured roughly one uniquely barcoded TCR beta cDNA molecule per two T cells in model experiments. To avoid experimental bias, donors of different ages were randomly spread across the sequencing lanes. Using deep sequencing normalized with unique cDNA molecular identifiers, the study measured how TCR beta repertoire diversity changes with age. The donors were divided into four age groups: young (average around 16 years), middle-aged (under 40), aged (62) and long-lived (about 79). Two additional independent replicas of 1 million unique cDNA reads from the same blood draw were analyzed for two donors (one aged 18 to 29 and one aged 80 or older). General findings and caveats noted by the study authors: Because the CMV infection status of the donors was unknown, age-related changes in expanded clonotypes may potentially have been confounded. Estimates of total diversity based on one million sequenced T cells were regarded as lower bounds and as underestimates. The long-lived group showed more naive CD4+ T cells, fewer expanded clones and increased TCR diversity than the aged group, suggesting age selection. As age increased, observed TCR beta diversity per million T cells dropped in a roughly linear way, and a significant reduction was already evident by age roughly 36. Conclusive comparison of naive and antigen-experienced compartments was prevented by the profiling of bulk unsorted PBMCs. A strong correlation was found between observed TCR beta diversity and the percentage of naive T cells measured by flow cytometry.

The sequencing sample was made of blood. This TCR derives from a man aged 80 or over in good health. This sequence uses TRBV12-3 or TRBV12-4 and TRBJ2-7, with the D segment possibly TRBD1 or TRBD2, each aligning over 5 bases. The DNA reads TGTGCCAGCACCGCAGGGACGTTAATCTCGGCCCAGTACTTC. This encodes CASTAGTLISAQYF.